The present T cell receptor beta chain was sequenced within a study of blood T cell repertoires in COVID-19. About the research overall: Samples taken during acute and convalescent COVID-19 were collected in the United States, Italy and Spain. T cells, B-cell-depleted T cells, or PBMCs supplied cDNA or gDNA.

Assay: immunoSEQ multiplex PCR; the TCRdb copy retains only in-frame clones and omits some. Found here are 51,000 or so clones, roughly 90% of them singletons; the top ten hold 10% to 15%. CDR3 length: 13 residues. Germline V CDR1 and CDR2: SNHLY, FYNNEI. V was pared by 4 bases and J by 4 bases, with 7 bases between. Specimen: peripheral blood. This receptor was taken from an elderly man with acute or convalescent COVID-19. The genes are TRBV2 and TRBJ2-2; a possible D gene is TRBD1 (6 bases). In DNA, the CDR3 is TGTGCCAGCAGTGGGACAGTCACCGGGGAGCTGTTTTTT. It yields the protein CASSGTVTGELFF.